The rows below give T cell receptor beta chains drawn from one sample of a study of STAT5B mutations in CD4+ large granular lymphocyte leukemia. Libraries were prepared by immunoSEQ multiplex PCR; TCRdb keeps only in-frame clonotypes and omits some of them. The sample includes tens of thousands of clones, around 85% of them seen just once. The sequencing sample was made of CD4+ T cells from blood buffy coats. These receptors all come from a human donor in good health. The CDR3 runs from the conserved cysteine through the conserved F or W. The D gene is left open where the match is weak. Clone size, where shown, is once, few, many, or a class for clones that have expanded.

CDR3nt: TGCAGCGTTACATATGGGTGGTTCTTCGAGCAGTACTTC
CDR3aa: CSVTYGWFFEQYF
j_gene: TRBJ2-7
d_gene: NA
abundance: once
v_gene: TRBV29-1

CDR3nt: TGTGCCAGCAGTGAACTGGCCCAGAACACTGAAGCTTTCTTT
CDR3aa: CASSELAQNTEAFF
j_gene: TRBJ1-1
d_gene: NA
abundance: NA
v_gene: TRBV6-1

CDR3nt: TGTGCCAGCAGCGCCAATCCCGGACAGCAACTAGCCAAAAACATTCAGTACTTC
CDR3aa: CASSANPGQQLAKNIQYF
j_gene: TRBJ2-4
d_gene: NA
abundance: NA
v_gene: TRBV9

CDR3nt: TGTGCCAGCAGCGCCCGGACAGGGATCGGGGAGCTGTTTTTT
CDR3aa: CASSARTGIGELFF
j_gene: TRBJ2-2
d_gene: TRBD1
abundance: few
v_gene: TRBV9

CDR3nt: TGTGCCAGCAGCAGGTCCTCAGGGACATCCCACGAGCAGTACTTC
CDR3aa: CASSRSSGTSHEQYF
j_gene: TRBJ2-7
d_gene: NA
abundance: few
v_gene: TRBV4-2

CDR3nt: TGTGCCAGCTCACCCCCTAGCGATATCGAGCAGTACTTC
CDR3aa: CASSPPSDIEQYF
j_gene: TRBJ2-7
d_gene: NA
abundance: NA
v_gene: TRBV18

CDR3nt: TGTGCCAGTTATTCGCTGTTCTCCTACGAGCAGTACTTC
CDR3aa: CASYSLFSYEQYF
j_gene: TRBJ2-7
d_gene: NA
abundance: NA
v_gene: TRBV6-5

CDR3nt: TGTGCCAGCAGCGGTAGCCGGGACAGCTCCTACGAGCAGTACTTC
CDR3aa: CASSGSRDSSYEQYF
j_gene: TRBJ2-7
d_gene: TRBD1
abundance: few
v_gene: TRBV5-4

CDR3nt: TGTGCCAGCAGCAAGGGGGACAGCTCCTACGAGCAGTACTTC
CDR3aa: CASSKGDSSYEQYF
j_gene: TRBJ2-7
d_gene: TRBD1
abundance: NA
v_gene: TRBV7-2

CDR3nt: TGTGCCAGCAGCCGCTCGGGGCAGCGGGGGGCCTACGAGCAGTACTTC
CDR3aa: CASSRSGQRGAYEQYF
j_gene: TRBJ2-7
d_gene: TRBD2
abundance: NA
v_gene: TRBV4-2

CDR3nt: TGTGCCAGCAGCGCGCGACTAGCGGGAGATCGCACAGATACGCAGTATTTT
CDR3aa: CASSARLAGDRTDTQYF
j_gene: TRBJ2-3
d_gene: TRBD2
abundance: NA
v_gene: TRBV11-3

CDR3nt: TGTGCCAGCAACGAAATCAGGAAAGAGACCCAGTACTTC
CDR3aa: CASNEIRKETQYF
j_gene: TRBJ2-5
d_gene: NA
abundance: NA
v_gene: TRBV6-1

CDR3nt: TGTGCCAGCCAGTCGGGTAGCGGGTTAACCAAAAACATTCAGTACTTC
CDR3aa: CASQSGSGLTKNIQYF
j_gene: TRBJ2-4
d_gene: TRBD2
abundance: NA
v_gene: TRBV5-4

CDR3nt: TGTGCCAGCAGTCCCCGATCTAGCGGGGTCTCCTACGAGCAGTACTTC
CDR3aa: CASSPRSSGVSYEQYF
j_gene: TRBJ2-7
d_gene: TRBD2
abundance: NA
v_gene: TRBV27

CDR3nt: TGTGCCAGCAGCTCCTGGGACAGCGACGAGCAGTACTTC
CDR3aa: CASSSWDSDEQYF
j_gene: TRBJ2-7
d_gene: TRBD1
abundance: NA
v_gene: TRBV5-4

CDR3nt: TGTGCCAGCAGCCTAAGGGAGGGGGTTAGAAATCAGCCCCAGCATTTT
CDR3aa: CASSLREGVRNQPQHF
j_gene: TRBJ1-5
d_gene: NA
abundance: NA
v_gene: TRBV28

CDR3nt: TGTGCCAGTAGGCCGGGACAGGGACCCTACGAGCAGTACTTC
CDR3aa: CASRPGQGPYEQYF
j_gene: TRBJ2-7
d_gene: TRBD1
abundance: few
v_gene: TRBV19

CDR3nt: TGTGCCAGCAGCTCAAATGAGGCTTTGGGGAAAAAACTGTTTTTT
CDR3aa: CASSSNEALGKKLFF
j_gene: TRBJ1-4
d_gene: NA
abundance: NA
v_gene: TRBV9

CDR3nt: TGTGCCAGCAGCTTAGATTCAGGGCCAGAGACCCAGTACTTC
CDR3aa: CASSLDSGPETQYF
j_gene: TRBJ2-5
d_gene: NA
abundance: NA
v_gene: TRBV7-9

CDR3nt: TGTGCCAGCAGCGTAGGAGCAGGGGATGGTGAAAAACTGTTTTTT
CDR3aa: CASSVGAGDGEKLFF
j_gene: TRBJ1-4
d_gene: NA
abundance: NA
v_gene: TRBV9

CDR3nt: TGTGCCAGCAGCTTAGGATCGGACGGGTACGAGCAGTACTTC
CDR3aa: CASSLGSDGYEQYF
j_gene: TRBJ2-7
d_gene: NA
abundance: few
v_gene: TRBV7-2

CDR3nt: TGTGCCAGCAGCCGGCAGGGGAACACTGAAGCTTTCTTT
CDR3aa: CASSRQGNTEAFF
j_gene: TRBJ1-1
d_gene: NA
abundance: NA
v_gene: TRBV7-9

CDR3nt: TGTGCCAGCAGTGTTACAGGGGTGCCTGAAGCTTTCTTT
CDR3aa: CASSVTGVPEAFF
j_gene: TRBJ1-1
d_gene: TRBD1
abundance: NA
v_gene: TRBV6-1

CDR3nt: TGCGCCAGCAGCCAAAAGGGACTAGAGCAGTTCTTC
CDR3aa: CASSQKGLEQFF
j_gene: TRBJ2-1
d_gene: TRBD2
abundance: NA
v_gene: TRBV4-1

CDR3nt: TGTGCCAGCAGCCAAGGGACATCGTCGAAGGCTTTCTTT
CDR3aa: CASSQGTSSKAFF
j_gene: TRBJ1-1
d_gene: NA
abundance: NA
v_gene: TRBV11-2

CDR3nt: TGTGCCAGCAGCGACTCGGACAGTGATCAGCCCCAGCATTTT
CDR3aa: CASSDSDSDQPQHF
j_gene: TRBJ1-5
d_gene: NA
abundance: NA
v_gene: TRBV5-4

CDR3nt: TGTGCCAGCAGCGCCGCAGGGAGAGCTAACTATGGCTACACCTTC
CDR3aa: CASSAAGRANYGYTF
j_gene: TRBJ1-2
d_gene: NA
abundance: NA
v_gene: TRBV9

CDR3nt: TGCGCCAGCAGCTTGGATCACATTTCGAACACTGAAGCTTTCTTT
CDR3aa: CASSLDHISNTEAFF
j_gene: TRBJ1-1
d_gene: NA
abundance: NA
v_gene: TRBV5-1

CDR3nt: TGTGCCAGCAGCCCCGGTGGTGGGGGCTCCTACGAGCAGTACTTC
CDR3aa: CASSPGGGGSYEQYF
j_gene: TRBJ2-7
d_gene: NA
abundance: NA
v_gene: TRBV5-4

CDR3nt: TGTGCCAGCAGCTGGCTCGGAGGGCCTGGCTACACCTTC
CDR3aa: CASSWLGGPGYTF
j_gene: TRBJ1-2
d_gene: NA
abundance: NA
v_gene: TRBV6-1

CDR3nt: TGTGCCAGCAGCTTAATAAAAGGGAACACTGAAGCTTTCTTT
CDR3aa: CASSLIKGNTEAFF
j_gene: TRBJ1-1
d_gene: NA
abundance: NA
v_gene: TRBV13

CDR3nt: TGTGCCAGCCATCTCATGAACACTGAAGCTTTCTTT
CDR3aa: CASHLMNTEAFF
j_gene: TRBJ1-1
d_gene: NA
abundance: NA
v_gene: TRBV2

CDR3nt: TGTGCCAGCTCACGCGGGACGGGTAAGGACTACGAGCAGTACTTC
CDR3aa: CASSRGTGKDYEQYF
j_gene: TRBJ2-7
d_gene: NA
abundance: once
v_gene: TRBV18

CDR3nt: TGTGCCAGCAGCTTAGCTCCAGGGTCATACAATGAGCAGTTCTTC
CDR3aa: CASSLAPGSYNEQFF
j_gene: TRBJ2-1
d_gene: NA
abundance: NA
v_gene: TRBV11-3

CDR3nt: TGTGCCAGCAGTTACGGACTACCAGCCTACAATGAGCAGTTCTTC
CDR3aa: CASSYGLPAYNEQFF
j_gene: TRBJ2-1
d_gene: NA
abundance: NA
v_gene: TRBV6-5

CDR3nt: TGCGCCAGCAGCCAAACAGGGAACAATGAGCAGTTCTTC
CDR3aa: CASSQTGNNEQFF
j_gene: TRBJ2-1
d_gene: NA
abundance: once
v_gene: TRBV4-1

CDR3nt: TGTGCCAGCAGTCCAATGCCGACCGGGACACAGAGCAATCAGCCCCAGCATTTT
CDR3aa: CASSPMPTGTQSNQPQHF
j_gene: TRBJ1-5
d_gene: NA
abundance: once
v_gene: TRBV27

CDR3nt: TGTGCCAGCAGTTTAGCTAGCGCGGGCACAGATACGCAGTATTTT
CDR3aa: CASSLASAGTDTQYF
j_gene: TRBJ2-3
d_gene: NA
abundance: NA
v_gene: TRBV28

CDR3nt: TGTGCCAGCTCACCAACCGGTCCGGGTGACTATGGCTACACCTTC
CDR3aa: CASSPTGPGDYGYTF
j_gene: TRBJ1-2
d_gene: NA
abundance: few
v_gene: TRBV18

CDR3nt: TGTGCCAGCAGCATGGACAGCAATCAGCCCCAGCATTTT
CDR3aa: CASSMDSNQPQHF
j_gene: TRBJ1-5
d_gene: NA
abundance: NA
v_gene: TRBV5-4

CDR3nt: TGCGCCAGCAGCCAAGATGTGGGTCCTAGGGGCTACACCTTC
CDR3aa: CASSQDVGPRGYTF
j_gene: TRBJ1-2
d_gene: NA
abundance: NA
v_gene: TRBV4-3

CDR3nt: TGTGCCAGCGGGACGGAGAACTATGGCTACACCTTC
CDR3aa: CASGTENYGYTF
j_gene: TRBJ1-2
d_gene: NA
abundance: NA
v_gene: TRBV7-9

CDR3nt: TGTGCCAGCAGTGTTCAGGGATGGGTGTTCTTC
CDR3aa: CASSVQGWVFF
j_gene: TRBJ2-1
d_gene: NA
abundance: NA
v_gene: TRBV11-3

CDR3nt: TGCGCCAGCAGCCAAGAAGGACTAGCGGGGGGCTACGAGCAGTACTTC
CDR3aa: CASSQEGLAGGYEQYF
j_gene: TRBJ2-7
d_gene: TRBD2
abundance: NA
v_gene: TRBV4-3

CDR3nt: TGTGCCAGCAGTCCCGGTGGCCACATCTCTGGGGCCAACGTCCTGACTTTC
CDR3aa: CASSPGGHISGANVLTF
j_gene: TRBJ2-6
d_gene: NA
abundance: NA
v_gene: TRBV6-4

CDR3nt: TGTGCCAGCAGCTTAGGGACAGGATTATCCGGGGGCACTGAAGCTTTCTTT
CDR3aa: CASSLGTGLSGGTEAFF
j_gene: TRBJ1-1
d_gene: TRBD1
abundance: NA
v_gene: TRBV7-9

CDR3nt: TGTGCCAGCTCGGGGCAGGGCTACGAGCAGTACTTC
CDR3aa: CASSGQGYEQYF
j_gene: TRBJ2-7
d_gene: NA
abundance: NA
v_gene: TRBV18

CDR3nt: TGTGCCAGTACCCTCGCGGGTCTCAATCAGCCCCAGCATTTT
CDR3aa: CASTLAGLNQPQHF
j_gene: TRBJ1-5
d_gene: NA
abundance: few
v_gene: TRBV19

CDR3nt: TGTGCCAGCAGCCCGGGGATTCAGATTAACTATGGCTACACCTTC
CDR3aa: CASSPGIQINYGYTF
j_gene: TRBJ1-2
d_gene: NA
abundance: NA
v_gene: TRBV11-2